This T cell receptor beta chain was profiled in a study of cytomegalovirus exposure and HLA in healthy donors. CDR1 MNHEY and CDR2 SMNVEV come from the germline V gene (reference sequence). There are 15 residues in the CDR3. V gave up 6 bases and J gave up 6 bases, with 21 bases separating them. The PCR was carried out with 60 Vbeta primers and 13 Jbeta primers. TCRdb's copy holds only in-frame clones and misses some; the assay was immunoSEQ multiplex PCR. The repertoire has some 150,000 clones, approximately 83% of them found once; the top ten carry 1.5% to 2%. The chain combines TRBV27 with TRBJ2-7; D may be TRBD1 (6 bases). The material sequenced was PBMCs. This sequence originates from a woman aged 40-49 years in good health and CMV-seronegative. CDR3 sequence: CASSAGAIMRSEQYF. For the CDR3, the DNA is TGTGCCAGCAGCGCAGGGGCAATTATGAGGTCCGAGCAGTACTTC.